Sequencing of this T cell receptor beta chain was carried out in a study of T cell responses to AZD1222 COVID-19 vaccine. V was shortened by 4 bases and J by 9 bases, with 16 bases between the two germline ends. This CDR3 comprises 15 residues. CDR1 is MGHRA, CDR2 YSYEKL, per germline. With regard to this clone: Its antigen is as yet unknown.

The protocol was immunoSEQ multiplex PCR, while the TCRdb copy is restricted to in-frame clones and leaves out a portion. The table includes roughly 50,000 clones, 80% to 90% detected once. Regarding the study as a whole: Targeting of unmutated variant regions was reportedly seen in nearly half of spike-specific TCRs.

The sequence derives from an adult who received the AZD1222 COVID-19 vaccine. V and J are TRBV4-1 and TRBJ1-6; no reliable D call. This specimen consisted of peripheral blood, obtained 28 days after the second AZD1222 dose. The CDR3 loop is CASSPLGSRRSPLHF. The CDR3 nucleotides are TGCGCCAGCAGCCCCCTCGGGAGCAGGCGTTCACCCCTCCACTTT.